The present entry profiles one T cell receptor (beta chain) with its context. In the original workflow: Amplification of reference gene primers provided the estimated nucleated cell counts. Some clones are missing from TCRdb's copy, which holds only in-frame ones; the method was immunoSEQ multiplex PCR. V, J and clone size were drawn from that table, and D and trimming were deduced from the DNA. Counted here are 150,000 to 250,000 clones, roughly 77% occurring once; the ten biggest clones make up almost 6%. The record originates from a study of blood T cell repertoires in COVID-19. Study-level information: The samples span acute and convalescent COVID-19 from the United States, Italy and Spain. The cDNA or gDNA used as material had been derived from T cells, B-cell-depleted T cells, or PBMCs.

Germline trimming cut 2 bases from V and 3 bases from J; bases unmatched to any gene: 3. CDR3 size: 15 residues. Germline loops: CDR1 SGDLS, CDR2 YYNGEE. The Seattle patients joined while their infection was active and were tracked longitudinally afterward. This receptor was obtained from a woman aged 40 to 49 with COVID-19, enrolled during active disease. Sequences were obtained from peripheral blood. The chain links TRBV9 to TRBJ1-5, with 9 bases lining up with TRBD1. CDR3 sequence reads: CASSVGQGNNQPQHF. The CDR3 coding sequence is TGTGCCAGCAGCGTCGGACAGGGGAACAATCAGCCCCAGCATTTT.